One sample yielded the 27 T cell receptor beta chains listed below, sequenced in a study of regulatory T cells in long-lasting Graves disease. CDR3-region Arm-PCR and iRepertoire HTBI primers produced the TCR beta libraries. TCRdb analysed the multiplex PCR reads with MiXCR anew, one entry per CDR3 protein. This table holds approximately 440,000 distinct CDR3 sequences, about 16% found once. Time point of the sample: newly diagnosed GD, antithyroid drugs for less than 3 months. The TCR library used RNA extracted from PBMCs. The same sample was also used in a study of T cells in Graves' hyperthyroidism and ophthalmopathy.

Sample: peripheral blood mononuclear cells (PBMCs), taken at new diagnosis, from a patient treated with antithyroid drugs. These receptors were obtained from a man aged 35-49 years with Graves disease.

The V and J genes are TRBV5-1 and TRBJ1-1, with 7 bases that match TRBD1. Germline V gene sequence: CDR1 SGHRS, CDR2 YFSETQ. V was clipped by 4 bases and J by 8 bases; unmatched bases: 5. CDR3 length: 12 residues. This chain's CDR3 is CASSPGQNEAFF. The CDR3 DNA sequence: TGCGCCAGCAGCCCGGGACAGAACGAAGCTTTCTTT.

The rearrangement joins TRBV6-2 or TRBV6-3 to TRBJ2-4, with TRBD1 identical over 7 bases. This CDR3 is built from 16 residues. Germline trimming cut 2 bases from V and 0 bases from J; bases unmatched to any gene: 4. In germline, CDR1 is MNHEY, CDR2 SVGEGT. Here the CDR3 DNA reads TGTGCCAGCAGTTACCCGGACAGGCTAGCCAAAAACATTCAGTACTTC. Protein sequence: CASSYPDRLAKNIQYF.

A remark on this clonotype: With a much larger clone just one base away, this may be a read error. This chain connects TRBV10-3 to TRBJ2-1, with TRBD2 identical over 8 bases. The CDR3 sequence is 13 residues long. The ends lost 4 bases at V and 13 bases at J; junction bases unmatched: 9. Germline V gene sequence: CDR1 ENHRY, CDR2 SYGVKD. CDR3 DNA: TGTGCCATCAGTGCCCGGGAGGGAGAGACCCAGTTCTTC. This encodes CAISAREGETQFF.

This chain connects TRBV27 to TRBJ1-4, with D hard to call. Trimming shortened V by 8 bases and J by 7 bases, and 20 bases separated the two germline ends. The germline V gene encodes CDR1 MNHEY and CDR2 SMNVEV (reference sequence). The CDR3 is 15 amino acids. CDR3 loop: CASGMRSGKGEKLFF. The CDR3 DNA reads TGTGCCAGCGGAATGCGGTCCGGGAAGGGTGAAAAACTGTTTTTT.

In its sample, this clonotype was seen a few times. J is TRBJ2-7 and V is TRBV9; D call uncertain. CDR3 length equals 18 residues. Germline loops: CDR1 SGDLS, CDR2 YYNGEE. With 3 bases removed from V and 0 bases from J, the gap between germline ends came to 22 bases. This CDR3 is CASSANPSSPQTSYEQYF. The CDR3 DNA is TGTGCCAGCAGCGCCAATCCTTCCAGTCCCCAAACCTCCTACGAGCAGTACTTC.

This clonotype was picked up many times. The chain carries TRBV7-9 and TRBJ2-1; no definite D call. The V gene's germline CDR1 is SEHNR and CDR2 FQNEAQ (reference sequence). The CDR3 covers 11 residues. Trimming removed 5 bases from V and 8 bases from J, with 7 bases in between. The CDR3 sequence is CASSRTDEQFF. The DNA of the CDR3 is TGTGCCAGCAGCCGTACCGATGAGCAGTTCTTC. The whole variable domain, remainder taken from reference TRBV7-9 and TRBJ2-1, is DTGVSQNPRHKITKRGQNVTFRCDPISEHNRLYWYRQTLGQGPEFLTYFQNEAQLEKSRLLSDRFSAERPKGSFSTLEIQRTEQGDSAMYLCASSRTDEQFFGPGTRLTVL.

This clonotype was recorded many times. V is TRBV18 and J is TRBJ1-3, with 7 nucleotides matching TRBD1. Germline V gives CDR1 KGHSH, CDR2 LQKENI. V was clipped by 3 bases and J by 2 bases; unmatched bases: 10. The CDR3 runs to 17 residues. This CDR3 reads CASSPQQGSSTGNTIYF. For the CDR3, the DNA is TGTGCCAGCTCACCTCAACAGGGGAGTAGTACTGGAAACACCATATATTTT.

Comment on this clonotype: This is likely an artifact of a read error, given a far larger clone one base away. The chain combines TRBV28 with TRBJ2-1; maybe TRBD2 (5 bases). CDR3 size: 17 residues. The V gene's germline CDR1 is MDHEN and CDR2 SYDVKM. CDR3 DNA sequence: TGTGCCAGCAGTGATTTTGGAGGTCACCACTCCTACAATGGGCAGTTCTTC. It codes for CASSDFGGHHSYNGQFF.

This clonotype has a count of ten or more. The chain has TRBV27 and TRBJ2-1; a weak D match, TRBD1 (6 bases). V lost 2 bases and J lost 7, with 21 bases in between. The germline gives CDR1 MNHEY, CDR2 SMNVEV (reference sequence). This CDR3 has 17 amino acids. Here the CDR3 DNA reads TGTGCCAGCAGTTTAGGCGGAACAGGGTGGATGGTGAATGAGCAGTTCTTC. Its translation: CASSLGGTGWMVNEQFF.

The table lists this clonotype with a few counts. The genes are TRBV15 and TRBJ2-4; D is ambiguous. The CDR3 extends over 15 amino acids. CDR1 is LNHNV and CDR2 is YYDKDF in the germline V gene (reference sequence). Trimming took 3 bases from V and 0 from J, leaving 9 bases between them. This CDR3 is CATSRGSVAKNIQYF. The CDR3 DNA reads as TGTGCCACCAGCAGGGGGTCCGTAGCCAAAAACATTCAGTACTTC.

A remark on this clonotype: With a much larger clone just one base away, this may be a read error. The rearrangement joins TRBV7-8 to TRBJ1-4; tentative D call: TRBD1 (5 bases). This CDR3 has 15 residues. Germline V gene data show CDR1 as SGHVS and CDR2 as FQNEAQ. The CDR3 protein is CASSPPTGYNEKPFF. DNA for the CDR3: TGTGCCAGCAGCCCCCCCACAGGATACAATGAAAAACCGTTTTTT.

This clonotype was recorded at least ten times. The chain couples TRBV5-5 to TRBJ2-6, with D possibly TRBD2 on 6 matching bases. This CDR3 has 14 residues. V was trimmed by 2 bases and J by 4 bases, leaving 7 bases between them. Germline V gives CDR1 SGHKS, CDR2 YYEKEE (reference sequence). Here the CDR3 reads CASSFAGGANVLTF. The CDR3 DNA sequence: TGTGCCAGCAGCTTTGCGGGAGGGGCCAACGTCCTGACTTTC.

There are many counts of this clonotype. This sequence joins TRBV9 and TRBJ2-7; 7 positions match TRBD2. This CDR3 is 13 amino acids long. V dropped 7 bases and J dropped 5; count of bases not matched to a gene: 9. CDR1 SGDLS and CDR2 YYNGEE come from the germline V gene. Here the CDR3 DNA reads TGTGCCAGCGGGGGGGACCGGCTGGACGAGCAGTACTTC. Its protein is CASGGDRLDEQYF. Based on the CDR3 plus reference TRBV9 and TRBJ2-7, the full variable domain is DSGVTQTPKHLITATGQRVTLRCSPRSGDLSVYWYQQSLDQGLQFLIQYYNGEERAKGNILERFSAQQFPDLHSELNLSSLELGDSALYFCASGGDRLDEQYFGPGTRLTVT.

This clonotype was seen repeatedly, ten times or more. The DNA of the CDR3 is TGTGCCAGCAGCTCCCAAAAAGGACGGTCCTACGAGCAGTACTTC. This gives the protein CASSSQKGRSYEQYF. The rearrangement joins TRBV28 to TRBJ2-7, with D unresolved. The CDR3 has 15 residues. Germline assignment: CDR1 MDHEN and CDR2 SYDVKM. The V gene lost 6 bases and the J gene lost 1 base, with 16 bases spanning the gap.

At least ten counts were recorded for this clonotype. V is TRBV6-5 and J is TRBJ2-2; 8 nucleotides match TRBD2. V was clipped by 4 bases and J by 4 bases; unmatched bases: 8. CDR1 and CDR2 (germline): MNHEY, SVGAGI. The CDR3 runs to 16 residues. CDR3 bases: TGTGCCAGCAGTTGGGGCGGGAGGACCGGCACCGGGGAGCTGTTTTTT. Its translation: CASSWGGRTGTGELFF.

This clonotype was seen ten or more times. The chain links TRBV3-1 to TRBJ2-7; TRBD2 is a possible D gene (5 bases). The CDR3 is made up of 15 amino acids. The V gene's germline CDR1 is LGHDT and CDR2 YNNKEL (reference sequence). Trimming removed 0 bases from V and 3 bases from J, with 12 bases in between. The CDR3 DNA sequence: TGTGCCAGCAGCCAAGAGGGCAAGAGGGACTACGAGCAGTACTTC. Protein: CASSQEGKRDYEQYF.

This clonotype was recorded a few times. The chain is built from TRBV7-9 and TRBJ2-5; possible D gene TRBD2, 6 bases. This CDR3 spans 15 amino acids. The V gene lost 5 bases and the J gene lost 5 bases, with 18 bases spanning the gap. Germline values: CDR1 SEHNR, CDR2 FQNEAQ (reference sequence). The CDR3, as DNA: TGTGCCAGCAGCCTAAACGACGGGGGTAGGGAGACCCAGTACTTC. Its protein is CASSLNDGGRETQYF.

Notes on this clonotype: The junction shows a germline mismatch at one end, possibly a read error. The chain recombines TRBV27 with TRBJ2-6; D is undetermined. Germline V lookup: CDR1 MNHEY, CDR2 SMNVEV (reference sequence). The CDR3 loop spans 15 amino acids. The CDR3 nucleotides are TGTGCCAGCGGTTTCGTCATCTCTGGGGCCAACGTCCTGACTTTC. This sequence encodes CASGFVISGANVLTF. The whole variable domain, remainder taken from reference TRBV27 and TRBJ2-6, is EAQVTQNPRYLITVTGKKLTVTCSQNMNHEYMSWYRQDPGLGLRQIYYSMNVEVTDKGDVPEGYKVSRKEKRNFPLILESPSPNQTSLYFCASGFVISGANVLTFGAGSRLTVL.

This clonotype was picked up a small number of times. The chain carries TRBV5-4 and TRBJ2-5; D may be TRBD1 (5 bases). Judging by the DNA end, TRBJ2-7 fits better; the J call may be wrong. The germline gives CDR1 SGHNT, CDR2 YYREEE (reference sequence). This CDR3 is 13 amino acids long. The CDR3 nucleotides read TGTGCCAGCAGCTTTCGAGACAGTTACGAGCAGTACTTC. It encodes CASSFRDSYEQYF.

This clonotype was seen more than once but under ten times. The chain joins TRBV24-1 to TRBJ2-1, with 16 positions matching TRBD2. The CDR3 runs to 20 residues. Germline CDR1 is KGHDR and CDR2 is SFDVKD. The junction had 17 bases not matched to a gene; V was cut back by 0 bases and J by 13 bases. CDR3 coding DNA: TGTGCCACCAGTGATTTGGGACAAGGGTCCGGGACTAGCGGGAGGGCCAGACAGTTCTTC. Its protein is CATSDLGQGSGTSGRARQFF.

At least ten counts were recorded for this clonotype. The CDR3 sequence: CASSEEGTSHEQFF. CDR3 nucleotide sequence: TGTGCCAGCAGTGAAGAGGGCACTAGTCATGAGCAGTTCTTC. This chain uses TRBV2 with TRBJ2-1; tentative D call: TRBD2 (5 bases). V was pared by 1 base and J by 8 bases, with 12 bases between. This CDR3 contains 14 residues. Germline assignment: CDR1 SNHLY and CDR2 FYNNEI.

V gene TRBV20-1 combines with J gene TRBJ1-2, with 11 bases identical to TRBD1. The germline V gene has CDR1 DFQATT and CDR2 SNEGSKA (reference sequence). This CDR3 has 14 residues. Trimming at V came to 3 bases and at J to 4 bases, leaving 4 bases not matched to a gene. The CDR3 DNA sequence: TGCAGTGCTAGGGGACAGGGGGAATTCTATGGCTACACCTTC. Residues: CSARGQGEFYGYTF.

There are a few counts of this clonotype. The gene calls are TRBV11-2 and TRBJ2-1; a weak D match, TRBD2 (7 bases). With 2 bases removed from V and 2 bases from J, the gap between germline ends came to 13 bases. The germline V gene has CDR1 SGHAT and CDR2 FQNNGV. The CDR3 is made up of 16 amino acids. DNA for the CDR3: TGTGCCAGCAGCTTAAGGGGGGCGGGAGCCTACAATGAGCAGTTCTTC. Encoded protein: CASSLRGAGAYNEQFF.

On this clonotype: A read error may explain this, as a much larger clone is one base away. The chain carries TRBV6-1 and TRBJ2-7, with a possible D match to TRBD2 (5 bases). Deletions cut 8 bases from V and 2 bases from J, with 16 bases between. Germline lookup yields CDR1 MNHNS and CDR2 SASEGT. The CDR3 sequence is 14 residues long. CDR3 protein: CASSQSRGTYEQYF. DNA of the CDR3: TGTGCCAGCTCGCAATCCCGGGGAACCTACGAGCAGTACTTC.

V is TRBV2 and J is TRBJ2-5; 9 bases match TRBD2. Germline V CDR1 and CDR2: SNHLY, FYNNEI. The trim removed 8 bases at V and 5 bases at J, leaving 6 bases unmatched. This CDR3 has 13 residues. CDR3 loop: CASLAGYGETQYF. The CDR3 nucleotides are TGTGCCAGCCTAGCGGGGTATGGGGAGACCCAGTACTTC.

This clonotype was counted a few times. The V gene is TRBV20-1, the J gene TRBJ1-3, with a possible D match to TRBD1 (5 bases). Germline values: CDR1 DFQATT, CDR2 SNEGSKA (reference sequence). The CDR3 extends over 15 amino acids. V dropped 0 bases and J dropped 11 bases, with 20 bases sitting between them. CDR3 loop: CSARDLQGSPSAIYF. DNA of the CDR3: TGCAGTGCTAGAGATCTGCAGGGATCCCCCTCTGCCATATATTTT.

This clonotype was seen ten or more times. The chain recombines TRBV11-3 with TRBJ2-1; 8 bases fit TRBD1. The germline CDR1 and CDR2 sequences are SGHNT and YENEEA. Trimming at V came to 5 bases and at J to 2 bases, leaving 8 bases not matched to a gene. There are 16 residues in the CDR3. CDR3 DNA sequence: TGTGCCAGCAGCATCCGACAGGGGCGAGCCTACAATGAGCAGTTCTTC. It encodes CASSIRQGRAYNEQFF. Complete variable domain (other parts from reference TRBV11-3 and TRBJ2-1): EAGVVQSPRYKIIEKKQPVAFWCNPISGHNTLYWYLQNLGQGPELLIRYENEEAVDDSQLPKDRFSAERLKGVDSTLKIQPAELGDSAVYLCASSIRQGRAYNEQFFGPGTRLTVL.